The rows below give T cell receptor beta chains drawn from one sample of a study of blood T cell repertoires in COVID-19. This table comes from immunoSEQ multiplex PCR, and its TCRdb copy is limited to in-frame clones, with some not included. This table holds approximately 230,000 clones, around 90% found once. Input material: peripheral blood. The source is a man older than 75 with acute or convalescent COVID-19. Both conserved end residues are part of each CDR3. A D gene is named only where the DNA matches it firmly. Size is omitted from some rows. Given values are once, few, many or a class for expanded clones.

cdr3_aa,cdr3_nt,d_call,j_call,v_call,clone_size,cdr3_length
CASSASTGGDQPQHF,TGTGCCAGCAGCGCGAGCACAGGGGGGGATCAGCCCCAGCATTTT,TRBD1,TRBJ1-5,TRBV5-4,.,15
CASSLPQGAGNTIYF,TGTGCCAGCAGTTTACCCCAGGGGGCAGGAAACACCATATATTTT,TRBD1,TRBJ1-3,TRBV28,.,15
CASSQNRASNYGYTF,TGCGCCAGCAGCCAGAACAGGGCCTCTAACTATGGCTACACCTTC,.,TRBJ1-2,TRBV4-3,few,15
CASSLYGTDYNEQFF,TGTGCCAGCAGTTTATACGGGACAGATTACAATGAGCAGTTCTTC,TRBD1,TRBJ2-1,TRBV27,.,15
CASSYRGSNYGYTF,TGTGCCAGCAGCTACAGGGGCAGCAACTATGGCTACACCTTC,TRBD1,TRBJ1-2,TRBV27,few,14
CTSSQDRLAEETQYF,TGCACCAGCAGCCAAGATCGACTAGCGGAAGAGACCCAGTACTTC,.,TRBJ2-5,TRBV1,once,15
CASSLQRAGFDEQFF,TGTGCCAGCAGCTTACAACGGGCAGGGTTCGATGAGCAGTTCTTC,.,TRBJ2-1,TRBV7-9,few,15
CASSTTGSRTEAFF,TGTGCCAGTAGTACGACAGGGAGTCGCACTGAAGCTTTCTTT,TRBD1,TRBJ1-1,TRBV19,.,14
CASSASGRGGTDTQYF,TGTGCCAGCAGCGCCTCAGGCAGGGGAGGCACAGATACGCAGTATTTT,.,TRBJ2-3,TRBV7-2,.,16
CASVGGPGEQFF,TGTGCCAGCGTGGGAGGGCCAGGTGAGCAGTTCTTC,TRBD2,TRBJ2-1,TRBV28,.,12
CASSPQARPDSNTEAFF,TGTGCCAGCTCACCCCAGGCGAGACCTGATTCGAACACTGAAGCTTTCTTT,.,TRBJ1-1,TRBV18,.,17
CAISTGGNNSPLHF,TGTGCCATCAGTACAGGCGGGAATAATTCACCCCTCCACTTT,.,TRBJ1-6,TRBV10-3,few,14
CASSQDRAPSTEAFF,TGCGCCAGCAGCCAGGACAGGGCGCCGAGCACTGAAGCTTTCTTT,TRBD1,TRBJ1-1,TRBV4-3,.,15
CASSPQGAGYPRFNEKLFF,TGTGCCAGCAGCCCACAGGGGGCGGGTTATCCGCGCTTTAATGAAAAACTGTTTTTT,TRBD1,TRBJ1-4,TRBV7-8,.,19
CASSDFDQPQHF,TGCGCCAGCAGCGACTTCGATCAGCCCCAGCATTTT,.,TRBJ1-5,TRBV4-1,.,12
CASSLTTGNSPLHF,TGTGCCAGCAGCTTAACTACAGGGAATTCACCCCTCCACTTT,.,TRBJ1-6,TRBV7-3,once,14
CASSSTGVYGYTF,TGTGCCAGCAGTTCGACAGGCGTCTATGGCTACACCTTC,.,TRBJ1-2,TRBV28,.,13
CASSSRSATNEKLFF,TGTGCCAGCAGCTCCCGGTCGGCAACTAATGAAAAACTGTTTTTT,.,TRBJ1-4,TRBV7-9,.,15
CASSEDTGTAYEQYF,TGTGCCAGCAGTGAAGATACGGGTACGGCCTACGAGCAGTACTTC,.,TRBJ2-7,TRBV2,.,15
CASSTPGQGAYEQFF,TGTGCCAGCAGTACTCCGGGACAGGGGGCGTATGAGCAGTTCTTC,TRBD1,TRBJ2-1,TRBV7-6,.,15
CSASGRYTDTQYF,TGCAGCGCTAGCGGGAGATACACAGATACGCAGTATTTT,TRBD2,TRBJ2-3,TRBV29-1,.,13
CASSQAFSGNTIYF,TGTGCCAGCAGCCAGGCCTTCTCTGGAAACACCATATATTTT,.,TRBJ1-3,TRBV3-1/TRBV3-2,.,14
CASSFGGGDYNSPLHF,TGCGCCAGCAGCTTCGGGGGGGGCGACTATAATTCACCCCTCCACTTT,.,TRBJ1-6,TRBV5-1,.,16
CASIPSRTNTGELFF,TGTGCCAGCATCCCCTCGCGTACGAACACCGGGGAGCTGTTTTTT,.,TRBJ2-2,TRBV7-6,.,15
CASSRGQGGNTEAFF,TGTGCCAGCTCACGGGGACAGGGAGGAAACACTGAAGCTTTCTTT,TRBD1,TRBJ1-1,TRBV18,.,15
CASSRTGFGGYTF,TGTGCCAGCAGTAGAACAGGTTTTGGCGGCTACACCTTC,.,TRBJ1-2,TRBV28,.,13
CASSLKGLLNTEAFF,TGTGCCAGCAGTTTGAAGGGGCTCCTGAACACTGAAGCTTTCTTT,.,TRBJ1-1,TRBV27,.,15
CASTGTISGNTIYF,TGTGCCAGTACAGGGACGATCTCTGGAAACACCATATATTTT,.,TRBJ1-3,TRBV3-1/TRBV3-2,.,14
CASSQMGTGGPNQPQHF,TGCGCCAGCAGCCAAATGGGGACAGGGGGTCCGAATCAGCCCCAGCATTTT,TRBD1,TRBJ1-5,TRBV4-1,.,17
CASSQPGTVPEAFF,TGTGCCAGCAGCCAACCCGGGACAGTCCCTGAAGCTTTCTTT,TRBD1,TRBJ1-1,TRBV14,.,14
CASSDEMNTEAFF,TGTGCCAGCAGTGACGAGATGAACACTGAAGCTTTCTTT,.,TRBJ1-1,TRBV2,.,13
CASSLTSGGGETQYF,TGTGCCAGCAGCTTAACTAGCGGGGGGGGAGAGACCCAGTACTTC,TRBD2,TRBJ2-5,TRBV11-2,.,15
CASSLAGLLYEQYF,TGTGCCAGCAGCCTAGCGGGACTACTCTACGAGCAGTACTTC,TRBD2,TRBJ2-7,TRBV7-2,.,14
CASSYFGAGEETQYF,TGTGCCAGCAGTTACTTTGGTGCGGGGGAGGAGACCCAGTACTTC,TRBD2,TRBJ2-5,TRBV6-2/TRBV6-3,.,15
CASAKLAAHTGELFF,TGTGCCAGCGCTAAACTAGCGGCACACACCGGGGAGCTGTTTTTT,TRBD2,TRBJ2-2,TRBV19,.,15
CASSRRRGGETQYF,TGCGCCAGCAGCCGCCGGAGGGGCGGCGAGACCCAGTACTTC,.,TRBJ2-5,TRBV5-1,once,14
CASSLTDRYTEAFF,TGTGCCAGCAGTTTAACAGACAGATACACTGAAGCTTTCTTT,.,TRBJ1-1,TRBV27,.,14
CASSTGQTVYGYTF,TGCGCCAGCAGCACCGGACAGACGGTATATGGCTACACCTTC,.,TRBJ1-2,TRBV5-1,few,14
CASSDNQGADEKLFF,TGTGCCAGCAGTGACAACCAGGGGGCCGATGAAAAACTGTTTTTT,TRBD1,TRBJ1-4,TRBV28,.,15
CASTGSGGEETQYF,TGTGCCAGCACGGGGAGCGGGGGGGAAGAGACCCAGTACTTC,TRBD2,TRBJ2-5,TRBV6-5,.,14
CSVNRDTEAFF,TGCAGCGTTAATCGAGACACTGAAGCTTTCTTT,.,TRBJ1-1,TRBV29-1,.,11